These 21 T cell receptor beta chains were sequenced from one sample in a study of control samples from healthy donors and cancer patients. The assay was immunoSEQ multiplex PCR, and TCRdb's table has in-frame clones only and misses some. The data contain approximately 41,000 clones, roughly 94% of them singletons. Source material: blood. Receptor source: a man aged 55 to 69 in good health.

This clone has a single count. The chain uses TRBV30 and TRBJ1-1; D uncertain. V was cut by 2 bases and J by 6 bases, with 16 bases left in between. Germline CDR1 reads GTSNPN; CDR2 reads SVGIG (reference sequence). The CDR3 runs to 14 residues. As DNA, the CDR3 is TGTGCCTGGAGTTCCGGACCGGGTTTGGCTGAAGCTTTCTTT. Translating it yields CAWSSGPGLAEAFF. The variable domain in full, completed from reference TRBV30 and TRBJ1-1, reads SQTIHQWPATLVQPVGSPLSLECTVEGTSNPNLYWYRQAAGRGLQLLFYSVGIGQISSEVPQNLSASRPQDRQFILSSKKLLLSDSGFYLCAWSSGPGLAEAFFGQGTRLTVV.

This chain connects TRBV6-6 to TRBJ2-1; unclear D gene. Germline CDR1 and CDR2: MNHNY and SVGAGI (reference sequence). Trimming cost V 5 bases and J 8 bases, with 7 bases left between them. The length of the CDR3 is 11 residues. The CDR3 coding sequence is TGTGCCAGCAGTGAGCTTTATGAGCAGTTCTTC. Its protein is CASSELYEQFF.

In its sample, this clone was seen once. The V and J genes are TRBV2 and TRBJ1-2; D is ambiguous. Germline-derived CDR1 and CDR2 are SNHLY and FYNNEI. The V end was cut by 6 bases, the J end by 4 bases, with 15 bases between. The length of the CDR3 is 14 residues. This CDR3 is CASRPLGKTYGYTF. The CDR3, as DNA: TGTGCCAGCAGGCCCTTGGGGAAAACCTATGGCTACACCTTC.

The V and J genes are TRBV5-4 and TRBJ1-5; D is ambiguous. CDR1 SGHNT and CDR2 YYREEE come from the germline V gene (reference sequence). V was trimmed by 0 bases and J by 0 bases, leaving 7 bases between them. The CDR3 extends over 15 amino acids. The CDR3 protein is CASSLGQDSNQPQHF. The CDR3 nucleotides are TGTGCCAGCAGCTTGGGGCAGGATAGCAATCAGCCCCAGCATTTT.

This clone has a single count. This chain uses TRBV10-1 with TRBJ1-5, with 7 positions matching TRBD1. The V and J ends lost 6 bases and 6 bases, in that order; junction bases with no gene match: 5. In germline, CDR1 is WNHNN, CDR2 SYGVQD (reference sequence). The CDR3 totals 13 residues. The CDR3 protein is CASSTGVGQPQHF. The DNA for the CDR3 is TGCGCCAGCAGCACAGGGGTCGGTCAGCCCCAGCATTTT.

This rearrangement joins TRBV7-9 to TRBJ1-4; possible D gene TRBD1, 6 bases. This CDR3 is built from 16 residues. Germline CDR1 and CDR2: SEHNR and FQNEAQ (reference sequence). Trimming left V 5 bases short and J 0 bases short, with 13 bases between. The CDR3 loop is CASSPGGQPTNEKLFF. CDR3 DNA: TGTGCCAGCAGCCCCGGCGGACAGCCAACTAATGAAAAACTGTTTTTT.

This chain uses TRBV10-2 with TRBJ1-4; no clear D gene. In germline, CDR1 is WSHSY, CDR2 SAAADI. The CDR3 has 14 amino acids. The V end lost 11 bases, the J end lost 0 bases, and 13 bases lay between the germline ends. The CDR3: CASKGPATNEKLFF. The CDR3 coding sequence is TGCGCCTCCAAAGGCCCCGCAACTAATGAAAAACTGTTTTTT.

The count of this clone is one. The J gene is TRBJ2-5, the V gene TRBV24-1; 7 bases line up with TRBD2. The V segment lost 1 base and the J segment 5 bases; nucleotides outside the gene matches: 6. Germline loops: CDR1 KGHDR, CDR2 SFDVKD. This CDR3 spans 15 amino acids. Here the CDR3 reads CATSDFSLASETQYF. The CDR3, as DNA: TGTGCCACCAGTGATTTTTCACTAGCGTCGGAGACCCAGTACTTC.

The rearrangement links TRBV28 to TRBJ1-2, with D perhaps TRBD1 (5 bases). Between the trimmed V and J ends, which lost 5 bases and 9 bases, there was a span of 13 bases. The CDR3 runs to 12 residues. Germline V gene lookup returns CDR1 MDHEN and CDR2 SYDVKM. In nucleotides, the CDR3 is TGTGCCAGCAGTCCCGGGGGGATGCGCTACACCTTC. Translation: CASSPGGMRYTF.

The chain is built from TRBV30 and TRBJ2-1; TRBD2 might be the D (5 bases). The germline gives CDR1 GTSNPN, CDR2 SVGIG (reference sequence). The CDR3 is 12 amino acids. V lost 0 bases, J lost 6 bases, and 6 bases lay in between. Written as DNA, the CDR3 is TGTGCCTGGAGTGTACGGGGCAATGAGCAGTTCTTC. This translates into CAWSVRGNEQFF.

CDR3 in DNA: TGTGCCAGCAGCCCCCGGGAGGGGCGGTGGGACTCTGAAGCTTTCTTT. Translating gives CASSPREGRWDSEAFF. The V gene is TRBV14, the J gene TRBJ1-1; D is possibly TRBD1 (5 bases). V lost 4 bases, J lost 6 bases, and 21 bases lay in between. This CDR3 has 16 amino acids. The germline V gene has CDR1 SGHDN and CDR2 FVKESK.

The CDR3 protein is CASSNRQGAGYEQYF. The CDR3 DNA follows: TGTGCCAGCAGCAACAGACAGGGGGCTGGATACGAGCAGTACTTC. The V gene is TRBV11-2, the J gene TRBJ2-7; the match to TRBD1 covers 10 bases. CDR1 is SGHAT, CDR2 FQNNGV, per germline. The CDR3 consists of 15 residues. V was clipped by 5 bases and J by 4 bases; unmatched bases: 8.

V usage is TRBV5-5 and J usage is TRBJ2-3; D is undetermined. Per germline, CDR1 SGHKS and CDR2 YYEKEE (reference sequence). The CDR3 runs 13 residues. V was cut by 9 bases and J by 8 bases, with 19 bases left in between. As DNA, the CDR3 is TGTGCCACACGAGAAGGGCCGATCGGTACGCAGTATTTT. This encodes CATREGPIGTQYF. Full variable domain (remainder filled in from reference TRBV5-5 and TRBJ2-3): DAGVTQSPTHLIKTRGQQVTLRCSPISGHKSVSWYQQVLGQGPQFIFQYYEKEERGRGNFPDRFSARQFPNYSSELNVNALLLGDSALYLCATREGPIGTQYFGPGTRLTVL.

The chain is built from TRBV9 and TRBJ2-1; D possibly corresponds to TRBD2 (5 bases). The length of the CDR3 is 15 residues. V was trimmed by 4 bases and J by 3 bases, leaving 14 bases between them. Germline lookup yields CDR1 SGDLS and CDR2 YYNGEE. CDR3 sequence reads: CASSSRSGLYNEQFF. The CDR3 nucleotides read TGTGCCAGCAGCTCCCGGAGCGGCCTCTACAATGAGCAGTTCTTC.

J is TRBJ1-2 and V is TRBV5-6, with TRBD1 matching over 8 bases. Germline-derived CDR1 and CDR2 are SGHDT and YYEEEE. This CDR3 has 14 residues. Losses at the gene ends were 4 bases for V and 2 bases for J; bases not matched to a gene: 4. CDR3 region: CASSPWDRNYGYTF. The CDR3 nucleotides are TGTGCCAGCAGCCCATGGGACAGGAACTATGGCTACACCTTC.

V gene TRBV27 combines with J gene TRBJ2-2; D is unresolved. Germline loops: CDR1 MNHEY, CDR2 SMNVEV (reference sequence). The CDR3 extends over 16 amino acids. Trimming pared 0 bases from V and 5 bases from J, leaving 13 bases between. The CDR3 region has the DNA TGTGCCAGCAGTTTATCATGGGCCTCTAGAACCGGGGAGCTGTTTTTT. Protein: CASSLSWASRTGELFF.

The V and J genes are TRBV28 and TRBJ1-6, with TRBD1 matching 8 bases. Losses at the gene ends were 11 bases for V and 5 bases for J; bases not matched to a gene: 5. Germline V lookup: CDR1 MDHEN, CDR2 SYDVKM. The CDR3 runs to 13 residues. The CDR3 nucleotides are TGTGCCTCGACAGGGGAGAATAATTCACCCCTCCACTTT. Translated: CASTGENNSPLHF.

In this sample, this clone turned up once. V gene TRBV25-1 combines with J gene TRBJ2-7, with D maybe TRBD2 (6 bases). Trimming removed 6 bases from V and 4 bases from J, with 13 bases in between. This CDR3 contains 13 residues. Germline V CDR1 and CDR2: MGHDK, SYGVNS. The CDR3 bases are TGTGCCAGCAGGCCGGGACTGGGGTACGAGCAGTACTTC. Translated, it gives CASRPGLGYEQYF.

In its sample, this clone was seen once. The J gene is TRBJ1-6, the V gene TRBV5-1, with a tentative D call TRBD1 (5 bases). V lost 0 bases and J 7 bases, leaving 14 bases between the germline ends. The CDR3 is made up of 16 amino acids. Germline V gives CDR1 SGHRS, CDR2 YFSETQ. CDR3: CASSLGGGVKNSPLHF. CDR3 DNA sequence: TGCGCCAGCAGCTTGGGTGGAGGGGTGAAGAATTCACCCCTCCACTTT.

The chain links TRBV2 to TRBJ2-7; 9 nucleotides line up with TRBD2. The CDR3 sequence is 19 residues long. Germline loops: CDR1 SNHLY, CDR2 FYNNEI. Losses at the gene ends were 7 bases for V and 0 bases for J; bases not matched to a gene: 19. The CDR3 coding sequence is TGTGCCAGCATCCCCGGGGGGTGGGCTAGCGGGACCAGCTCCTACGAGCAGTACTTC. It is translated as CASIPGGWASGTSSYEQYF.

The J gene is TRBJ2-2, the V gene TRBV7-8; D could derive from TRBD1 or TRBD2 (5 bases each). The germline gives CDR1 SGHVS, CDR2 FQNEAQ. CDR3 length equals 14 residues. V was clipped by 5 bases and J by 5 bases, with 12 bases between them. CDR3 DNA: TGTGCCAGCAGCCCCGGGACGAGGACCGGGGAGCTGTTTTTT. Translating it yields CASSPGTRTGELFF.